This T cell receptor (beta chain) comes out of a study of T cells in Graves' hyperthyroidism and ophthalmopathy. Amplification targeted TCR beta CDR3 regions from RNA transcripts. HTBI primers were the set used in a first-round RT-PCR of the TCR CDR3. TCRdb re-called the multiplex PCR reads through MiXCR, storing one row per CDR3 protein. The sample records about 200,000 distinct CDR3 sequences, less than 20% being singletons. V dropped 5 bases and J dropped 1 base, with 14 bases sitting between them. CDR1 is SGHTA and CDR2 is FQGNSA in the germline V gene. This CDR3 is built from 15 residues. The sequence was obtained from a woman aged 45-65 years with Graves' hyperthyroidism. The chain links TRBV7-2 to TRBJ1-1, with TRBD1 as a possible D gene (6 bases). The sequenced sample consisted of blood. The CDR3 protein is CASSKRTEPNTEAFF. The CDR3 nucleotides are TGTGCCAGCAGCAAAAGGACAGAACCGAACACTGAAGCTTTCTTT.